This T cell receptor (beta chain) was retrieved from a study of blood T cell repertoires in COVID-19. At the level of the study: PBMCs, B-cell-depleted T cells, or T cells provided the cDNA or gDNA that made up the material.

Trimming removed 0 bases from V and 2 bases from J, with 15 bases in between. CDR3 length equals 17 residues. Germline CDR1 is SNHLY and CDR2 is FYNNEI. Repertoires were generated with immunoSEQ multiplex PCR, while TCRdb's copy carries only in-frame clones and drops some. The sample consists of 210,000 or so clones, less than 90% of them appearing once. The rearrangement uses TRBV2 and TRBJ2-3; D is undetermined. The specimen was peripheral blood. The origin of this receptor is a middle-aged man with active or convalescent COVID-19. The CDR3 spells CASSEARALGFTDTQYF. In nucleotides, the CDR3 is TGTGCCAGCAGTGAAGCGCGAGCCTTGGGCTTCACAGATACGCAGTATTTT. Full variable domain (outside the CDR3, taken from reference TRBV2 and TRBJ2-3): EPEVTQTPSHQVTQMGQEVILRCVPISNHLYFYWYRQILGQKVEFLVSFYNNEISEKSEIFDDQFSVERPDGSNFTLKIRSTKLEDSAMYFCASSEARALGFTDTQYFGPGTRLTVL.